What follows describes a single T cell receptor (beta chain). TCRdb's table, derived via immunoSEQ multiplex PCR, lists solely in-frame clones and lacks some. The sample lists 60,000 or so clones; approximately 94% were seen once. This sample is drawn from a study of OX40 agonist ivuxolimab in advanced cancers. CDR1 SEHNR and CDR2 FQNEAQ come from the germline V gene (reference sequence). V was cut by 1 base and J by 2 bases, with 8 bases left in between. The CDR3 spans 15 residues. Sample: CD4+ or CD8+ T cells sorted from blood, taken in a trial of the OX40 agonist ivuxolimab. This TCR was sampled from an adult with an advanced solid tumor such as melanoma, head and neck, liver or kidney cancer. The gene calls are TRBV7-9 and TRBJ1-4, with a weak D call TRBD1 (5 bases). CDR3 coding DNA: TGTGCCAGCAGCTTAGGGGGGAACACTAATGAAAAACTGTTTTTT. Amino acid sequence: CASSLGGNTNEKLFF.